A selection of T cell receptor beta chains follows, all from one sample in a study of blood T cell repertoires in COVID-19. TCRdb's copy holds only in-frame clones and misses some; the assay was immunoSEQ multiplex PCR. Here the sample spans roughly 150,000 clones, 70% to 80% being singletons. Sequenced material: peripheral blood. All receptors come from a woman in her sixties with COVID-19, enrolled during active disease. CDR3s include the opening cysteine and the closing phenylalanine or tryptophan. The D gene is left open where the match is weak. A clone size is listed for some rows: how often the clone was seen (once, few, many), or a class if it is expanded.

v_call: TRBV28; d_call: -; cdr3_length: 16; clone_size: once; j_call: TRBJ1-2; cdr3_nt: TGTGCCAGCAGTTTAAGTCCCCTTACGAGAGGCTATGGCTACACCTTC; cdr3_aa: CASSLSPLTRGYGYTF
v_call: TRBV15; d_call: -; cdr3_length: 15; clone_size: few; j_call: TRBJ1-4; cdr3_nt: TGTGCCACCAGCAGAGATAGACCAGGAGGTGAAAAACTGTTTTTT; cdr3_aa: CATSRDRPGGEKLFF
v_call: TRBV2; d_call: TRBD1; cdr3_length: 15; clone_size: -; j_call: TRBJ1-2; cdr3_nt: TGTGCCAGCAGTCCCTTGACTCGACAGGGCTATGGCTACACCTTC; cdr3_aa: CASSPLTRQGYGYTF
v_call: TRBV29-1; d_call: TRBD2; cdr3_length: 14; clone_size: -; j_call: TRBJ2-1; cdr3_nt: TGCAGCGCCGGGACTAGCGGGAGTTACAATGAGCAGTTCTTC; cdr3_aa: CSAGTSGSYNEQFF
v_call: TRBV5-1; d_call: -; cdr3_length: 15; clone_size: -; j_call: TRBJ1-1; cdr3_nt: TGCGCCAGCAGGCATACGGGAAGAATGAACACTGAAGCTTTCTTT; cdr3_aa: CASRHTGRMNTEAFF
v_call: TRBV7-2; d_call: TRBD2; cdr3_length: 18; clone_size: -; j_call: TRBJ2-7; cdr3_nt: TGTGCCAGCAGCTCCGATCACAGAGCCTTAGCGGGGAGCTACGAGCAGTACTTC; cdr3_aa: CASSSDHRALAGSYEQYF
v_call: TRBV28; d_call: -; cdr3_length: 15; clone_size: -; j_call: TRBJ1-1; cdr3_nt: TGTGCCAGCACAGACCGGGGGGCAAGGAGTACTGAAGCTTTCTTT; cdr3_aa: CASTDRGARSTEAFF
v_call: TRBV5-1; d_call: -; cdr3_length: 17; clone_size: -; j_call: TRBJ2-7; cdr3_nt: TGCGCCAGCAGCTTCGTTCTAGCTAGTTCTTCAACCTACGAGCAGTACTTC; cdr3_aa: CASSFVLASSSTYEQYF
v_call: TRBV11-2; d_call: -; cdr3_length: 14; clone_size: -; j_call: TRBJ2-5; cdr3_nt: TGTGCCAGCAGCTCCAGGACTACGGAACAGACCCAGTACTTC; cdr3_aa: CASSSRTTEQTQYF
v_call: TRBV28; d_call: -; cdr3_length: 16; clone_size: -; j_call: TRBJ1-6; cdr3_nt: TGTGCCAGCAGTCCAAGTGGGGGCGGCCAAAATTCACCCCTCCACTTT; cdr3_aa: CASSPSGGGQNSPLHF
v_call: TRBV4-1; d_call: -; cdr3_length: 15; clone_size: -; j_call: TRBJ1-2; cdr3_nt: TGCGCCAGCAGCCAGGACAACGCCCCGGCCCATGGCTACACCTTC; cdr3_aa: CASSQDNAPAHGYTF
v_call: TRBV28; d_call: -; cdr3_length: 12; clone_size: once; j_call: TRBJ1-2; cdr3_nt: TGTGCCAGCAGTCTTAGTTTCTATGGCTACACCTTC; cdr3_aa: CASSLSFYGYTF
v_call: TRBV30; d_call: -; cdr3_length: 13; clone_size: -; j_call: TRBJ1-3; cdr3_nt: TGTGCCTGGAGTGGGACATTCGGAAACACCATATATTTT; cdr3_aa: CAWSGTFGNTIYF
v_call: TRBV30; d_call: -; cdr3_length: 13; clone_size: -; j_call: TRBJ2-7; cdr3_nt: TGTGCCTGGAGTGTTCGAGGGGGCTACGAGCAGTACTTC; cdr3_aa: CAWSVRGGYEQYF
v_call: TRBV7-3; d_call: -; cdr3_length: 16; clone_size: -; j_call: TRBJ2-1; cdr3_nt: TGTGCCAGCAGTCAAAACCCCCCGGGAGCGGGTAATGAGCAGTTCTTC; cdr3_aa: CASSQNPPGAGNEQFF
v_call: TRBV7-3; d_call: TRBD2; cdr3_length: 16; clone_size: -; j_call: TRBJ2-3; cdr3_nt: TGTGCCAGCAGCTTATCCGGGACTAGTGGCGCAGATACGCAGTATTTT; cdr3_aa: CASSLSGTSGADTQYF
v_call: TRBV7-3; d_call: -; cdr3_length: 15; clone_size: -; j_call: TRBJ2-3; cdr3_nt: TGTGCCAGCAGCTCATTAGCGGAGCGGGCAGATACGCAGTATTTT; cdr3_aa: CASSSLAERADTQYF
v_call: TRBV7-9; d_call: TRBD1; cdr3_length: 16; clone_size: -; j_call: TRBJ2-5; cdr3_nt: TGTGCCAGCAGCCCACCCCGACAGGGAGTGGGAGAGACCCAGTACTTC; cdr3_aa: CASSPPRQGVGETQYF
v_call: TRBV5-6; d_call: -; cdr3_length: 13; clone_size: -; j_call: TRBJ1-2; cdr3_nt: TGTGCCAGCAGCTTAACTCCCCCGCGGGGCTACACCTTC; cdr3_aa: CASSLTPPRGYTF
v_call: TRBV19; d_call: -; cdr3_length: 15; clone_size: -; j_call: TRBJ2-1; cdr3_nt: TGTGCCAGTAGTATAGCCAGGGTAGCCTACAATGAGCAGTTCTTC; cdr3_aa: CASSIARVAYNEQFF
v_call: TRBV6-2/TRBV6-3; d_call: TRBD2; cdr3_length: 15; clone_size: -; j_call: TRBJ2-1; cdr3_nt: TGTGCCAGCAGTTACGCTCTAGCGGGAGTGAATGAGCAGTTCTTC; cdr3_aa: CASSYALAGVNEQFF
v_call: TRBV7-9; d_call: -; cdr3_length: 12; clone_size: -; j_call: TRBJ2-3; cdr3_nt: TGTGCCAGCAGCTTACGTACAGATACGCAGTATTTT; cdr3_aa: CASSLRTDTQYF
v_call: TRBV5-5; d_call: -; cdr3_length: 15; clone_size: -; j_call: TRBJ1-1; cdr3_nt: TGTGCCAGCAGCTTCTCCCTTGGGAGGGACACTGAAGCTTTCTTT; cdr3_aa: CASSFSLGRDTEAFF
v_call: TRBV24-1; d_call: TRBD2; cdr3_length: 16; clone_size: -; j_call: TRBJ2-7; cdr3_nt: TGTGCCCCCATAACGGGGCTAGCGGGGACCACCTACGAGCAGTACTTC; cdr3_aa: CAPITGLAGTTYEQYF
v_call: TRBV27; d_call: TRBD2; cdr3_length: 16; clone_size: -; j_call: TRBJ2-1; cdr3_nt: TGTGCCAGCAGTCCACTAGCGGGGGTGGCCCGCAATGAGCAGTTCTTC; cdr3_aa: CASSPLAGVARNEQFF
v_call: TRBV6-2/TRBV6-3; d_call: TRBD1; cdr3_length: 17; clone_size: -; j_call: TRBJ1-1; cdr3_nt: TGTGCCAGCAGTTCCTTCGGAGACAGGGTATTCGGCACTGAAGCTTTCTTT; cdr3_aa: CASSSFGDRVFGTEAFF
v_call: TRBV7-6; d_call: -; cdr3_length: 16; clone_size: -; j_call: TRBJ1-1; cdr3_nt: TGTGCCAGCAGCTTATACGGGGTGGGTCCGAACACTGAAGCTTTCTTT; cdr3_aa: CASSLYGVGPNTEAFF
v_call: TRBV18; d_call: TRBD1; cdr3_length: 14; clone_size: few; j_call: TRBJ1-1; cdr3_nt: TGTGCCAGCTCCCTCGGACAGGGGGCTGTCGGAGCTTTCTTT; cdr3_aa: CASSLGQGAVGAFF
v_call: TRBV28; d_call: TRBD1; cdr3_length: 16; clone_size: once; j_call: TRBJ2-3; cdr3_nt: TGTGCCAGCAGTTCCCCGGGACAGGAGATCACAGATACGCAGTATTTT; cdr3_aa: CASSSPGQEITDTQYF
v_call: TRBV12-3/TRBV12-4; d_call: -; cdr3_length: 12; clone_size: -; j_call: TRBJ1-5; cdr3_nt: TGTGCCAGCAGTCCCCTGAATCAGCCCCAGCATTTT; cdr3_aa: CASSPLNQPQHF
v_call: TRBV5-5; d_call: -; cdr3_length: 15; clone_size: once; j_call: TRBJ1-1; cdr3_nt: TGTGCCAGCAGCTTGGTTGGGGGGGCGAACACTGAAGCTTTCTTT; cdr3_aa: CASSLVGGANTEAFF
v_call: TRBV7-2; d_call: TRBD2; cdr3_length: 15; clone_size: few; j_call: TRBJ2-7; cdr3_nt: TGTGCCAGCAGCTTATCTAGCGGGATCACCTACGAGCAGTACTTC; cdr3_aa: CASSLSSGITYEQYF
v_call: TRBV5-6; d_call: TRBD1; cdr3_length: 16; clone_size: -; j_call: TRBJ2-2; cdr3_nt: TGTGCCAGCAGCTTGGGACAGGGGGCGATCACCGGGGAGCTGTTTTTT; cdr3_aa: CASSLGQGAITGELFF
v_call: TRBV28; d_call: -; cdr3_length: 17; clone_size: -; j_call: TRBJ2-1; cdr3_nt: TGTGCCAGCAGTTCGCCCAGAGGTTCTAGCTCCTACAATGAGCAGTTCTTC; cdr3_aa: CASSSPRGSSSYNEQFF
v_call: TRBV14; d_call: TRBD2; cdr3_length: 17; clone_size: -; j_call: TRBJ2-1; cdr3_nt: TGTGCCAGCAGCCAAAGACTAGCGGGATACTCCTACAATGAGCAGTTCTTC; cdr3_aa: CASSQRLAGYSYNEQFF
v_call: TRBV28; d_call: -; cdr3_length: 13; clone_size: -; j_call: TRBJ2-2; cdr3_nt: TGTGCCAGCAGCGTTTTTCTCACCGGGGAGCTGTTTTTT; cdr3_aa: CASSVFLTGELFF
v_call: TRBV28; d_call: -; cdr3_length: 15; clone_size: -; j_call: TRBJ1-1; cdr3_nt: TGTGCCAGCAGTTTAATGATCGGCTCTAGCTCTGAAGCTTTCTTT; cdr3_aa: CASSLMIGSSSEAFF
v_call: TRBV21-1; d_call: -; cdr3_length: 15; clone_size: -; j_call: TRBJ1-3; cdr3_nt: TGTGCCAGCAGCCCCCTAGCGGACTCTGGAAACACCATATATTTT; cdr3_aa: CASSPLADSGNTIYF
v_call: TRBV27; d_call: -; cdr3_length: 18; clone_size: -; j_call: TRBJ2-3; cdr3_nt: TGTGCCAGCAGCCCCTGGGGAGGCCTAGAGTCGAGCACAGATACGCAGTATTTT; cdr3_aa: CASSPWGGLESSTDTQYF
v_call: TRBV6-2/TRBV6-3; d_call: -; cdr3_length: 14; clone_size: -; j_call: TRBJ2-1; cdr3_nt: TGTGCCAGCAGTTACCCAGGGCCTTACAATGAGCAGTTCTTC; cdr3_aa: CASSYPGPYNEQFF
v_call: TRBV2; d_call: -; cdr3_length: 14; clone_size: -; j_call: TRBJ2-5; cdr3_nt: TGTGCCAGCAACTTCGAGAGGATACAAGAGACCCAGTACTTC; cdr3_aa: CASNFERIQETQYF
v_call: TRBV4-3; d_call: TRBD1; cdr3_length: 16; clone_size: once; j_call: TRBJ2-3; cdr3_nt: TGCGCCAGCAGCCAAGAGTTACAGGGGGCTTTGCATACGCAGTATTTT; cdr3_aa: CASSQELQGALHTQYF
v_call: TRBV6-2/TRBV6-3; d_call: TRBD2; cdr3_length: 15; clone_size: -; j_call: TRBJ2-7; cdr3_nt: TGTGCCAGCAGTTACGATCTAGCGGCCTCCTACGAGCAGTACTTC; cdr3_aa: CASSYDLAASYEQYF
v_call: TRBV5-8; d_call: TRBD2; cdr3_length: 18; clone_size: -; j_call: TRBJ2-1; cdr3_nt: TGTGCCAGCAGCTTAGCCCAATTAGCGGGAGGAAGGGGGAATGAGCAGTTCTTC; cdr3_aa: CASSLAQLAGGRGNEQFF
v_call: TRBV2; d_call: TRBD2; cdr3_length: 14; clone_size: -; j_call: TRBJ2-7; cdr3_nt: TGTGCCAGCATGAGGAGCGGGAGTACTTACGAGCAGTACTTC; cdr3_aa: CASMRSGSTYEQYF
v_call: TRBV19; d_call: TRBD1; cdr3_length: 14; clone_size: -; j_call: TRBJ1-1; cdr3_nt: TGTGCCAGTAGTACTAGGGACAGGAACACTGAAGCTTTCTTT; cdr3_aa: CASSTRDRNTEAFF
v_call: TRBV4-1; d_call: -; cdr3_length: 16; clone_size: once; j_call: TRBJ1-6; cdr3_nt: TGCGCCAGCAGCCAAGTTAGCGGGGGGCCTAATTCACCCCTCCACTTT; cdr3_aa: CASSQVSGGPNSPLHF
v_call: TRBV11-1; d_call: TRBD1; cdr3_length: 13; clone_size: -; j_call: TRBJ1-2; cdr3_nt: TGTGCCAGCAGCTCGTCCACAGGGGGCGGCTACACCTTC; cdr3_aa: CASSSSTGGGYTF
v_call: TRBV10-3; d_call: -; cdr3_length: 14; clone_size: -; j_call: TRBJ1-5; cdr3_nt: TGTGCCATCAGTGATGGCCCGAGCAATCAGCCCCAGCATTTT; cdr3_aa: CAISDGPSNQPQHF
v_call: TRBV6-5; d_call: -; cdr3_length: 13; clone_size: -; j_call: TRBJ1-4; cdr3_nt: TGTGCCAGCAGTTACGACAGGTTGGAAAAACTGTTTTTT; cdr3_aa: CASSYDRLEKLFF
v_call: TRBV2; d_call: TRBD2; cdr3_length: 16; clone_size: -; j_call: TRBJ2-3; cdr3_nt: TGTGCCAGCAGATATTTAGCGGGGGGCAGCACAGATACGCAGTATTTT; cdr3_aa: CASRYLAGGSTDTQYF
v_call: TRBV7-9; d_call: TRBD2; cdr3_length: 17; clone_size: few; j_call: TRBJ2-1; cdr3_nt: TGTGCCAGCAGCCCTCACGTCCCGTCAAGCGGGGGGACTGAGCAGTTCTTC; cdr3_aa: CASSPHVPSSGGTEQFF
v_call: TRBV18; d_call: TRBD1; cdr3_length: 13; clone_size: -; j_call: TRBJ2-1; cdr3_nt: TGTGCCAGCTCACCGGGACAGTACAATGAGCAGTTCTTC; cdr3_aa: CASSPGQYNEQFF
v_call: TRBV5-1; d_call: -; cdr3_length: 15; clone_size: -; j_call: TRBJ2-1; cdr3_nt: TGCGCCAGCAGCTTGGCCCCGGGGGACCACAATGAGCAGTTCTTC; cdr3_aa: CASSLAPGDHNEQFF
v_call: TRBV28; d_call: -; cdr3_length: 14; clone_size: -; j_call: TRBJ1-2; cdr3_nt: TGTGCCAGCACCCCGGGGGGGTTCGGCTATGGCTACACCTTC; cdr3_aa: CASTPGGFGYGYTF
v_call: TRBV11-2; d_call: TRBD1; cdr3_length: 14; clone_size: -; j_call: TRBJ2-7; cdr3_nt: TGTGCCAGCAGCAAAATTGGACAGGGCTACGAGCAGTACTTC; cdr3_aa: CASSKIGQGYEQYF
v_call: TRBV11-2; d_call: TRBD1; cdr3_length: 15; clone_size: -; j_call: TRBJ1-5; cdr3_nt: TGTGCCAGCAGCCCCGGACAGGGGGCAAGTCAGCCCCAGCATTTT; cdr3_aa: CASSPGQGASQPQHF
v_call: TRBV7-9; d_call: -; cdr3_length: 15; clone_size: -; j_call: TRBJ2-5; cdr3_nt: TGTGCCAGCAGCTTATCTGGGTTAGACGGAGCGACCCAGTACTTC; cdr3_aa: CASSLSGLDGATQYF